The source of this T cell receptor beta chain is a study of shared T cell receptors in the human thymus (dated by TCRdb to the early 2020s). Regarding the complete study: The study examined how the human thymus generates shared, self-reactive T-cell receptor alpha chains.

The library was produced with the immunoSEQ multiplex PCR assay. Here the immuneACCESS table is served through TCRdb, limited to in-frame sequences with V and J called. Missing clones are a known gap in these copies; in checked studies unresolved V genes cover under half, and the rest lacks a known reason. The sample table shows some 760,000 clones, and approximately 85% are seen once. Clones ranked in the top ten supply 0.0095% to 0.011% of the sample. Notes on this clone: No antigen is known for it. Base-call qualities are not available, and no considerably larger clone is one nucleotide away.

V sheds 6 bases and J sheds 10 bases, leaving 14 bases between their ends. CDR1 and CDR2 were assigned from the germline V gene as SGHDT and YYEEEE. From the cysteine through the phenylalanine, the CDR3 covers 13 amino acids. Only the CDR3 part of the read is kept: 39 bases, read in frame from the first base. These data also formed part of another study, on human thymus T cells. The second study's authors report: In Finland, the donors were immunologically healthy infants who were having open corrective cardiac surgery for congenital heart defects. Thymus tissue was collected as surgical resects that were removed during corrective cardiac surgery. Biased V and J gene segment usage appeared to be present in both thymic and peripheral blood repertoires. The related research found that thymic TCR repertoires overlapped highly between unrelated individuals. The study used about eight infant thymus samples plus four related peripheral blood samples to characterize TCR alpha and beta repertoires. Donor ages ranged from roughly 7 to 250 days, and the cohort comprised about 6 male and two female infants. Thymocytes were mechanically released from the tissue and were stored as pellets of about 8.5-31 million cells at -70 degrees C. A QIAsymphony instrument was used to extract genomic DNA from the frozen cell pellets. TCRB and TCRAD loci were amplified from a standardized quantity of quality-controlled genomic DNA using the immunoSEQ multiplex PCR assay. The amplicons covered the V(D)J region and were long enough to include the CDR3 and to identify the V and J genes. Amplicon sequencing was performed on an Illumina platform through the commercial immunoSEQ service. Primer bias and sequencing errors were corrected as previously described, and TCRAD and TCRB definitions were based on the IMGT database. The repertoires were analysed using immunoSEQ Analyzer 3.0 and VDJTools for basic statistics, V/J segment usage, diversity estimates, rarefaction and pairwise overlap. Diversity was estimated with Chao1, ChaoE, Efron-Thisted, Shannon and inverse Simpson indices, and also on datasets down-sampled to the smallest sample. Repertoire overlap was determined by strict matching of CDR3 nucleotide sequence, V gene and J gene, and Jaccard-based multidimensional scaling clustering was applied. Thymus samples yielded on average approximately 840,000 unique TCRB clonotypes, compared with about 80,000 from blood samples.

The chain links TRBV5-6 with TRBJ1-6; TRBD1 might be the D gene, on 6 matching bases. The TCR originated in a girl under three years old with a congenital heart defect. Donor details come from another sample of the same person, matched by shared clones. The specimen was thymocytes. The CDR3 in this case is CASTLQGYSPLHF. In nucleotides, the sequence is TGTGCCAGCACCTTACAGGGTTACTCACCCCTCCACTTT. With the rest looked up from the reference TRBV5-6 and TRBJ1-6 genes rather than sequenced, the full variable domain is DAGVTQSPTHLIKTRGQQVTLRCSPKSGHDTVSWYQQALGQGPQFIFQYYEEEERQRGNFPDRFSGHQFPNYSSELNVNALLLGDSALYLCASTLQGYSPLHFGNGTRLTVT.